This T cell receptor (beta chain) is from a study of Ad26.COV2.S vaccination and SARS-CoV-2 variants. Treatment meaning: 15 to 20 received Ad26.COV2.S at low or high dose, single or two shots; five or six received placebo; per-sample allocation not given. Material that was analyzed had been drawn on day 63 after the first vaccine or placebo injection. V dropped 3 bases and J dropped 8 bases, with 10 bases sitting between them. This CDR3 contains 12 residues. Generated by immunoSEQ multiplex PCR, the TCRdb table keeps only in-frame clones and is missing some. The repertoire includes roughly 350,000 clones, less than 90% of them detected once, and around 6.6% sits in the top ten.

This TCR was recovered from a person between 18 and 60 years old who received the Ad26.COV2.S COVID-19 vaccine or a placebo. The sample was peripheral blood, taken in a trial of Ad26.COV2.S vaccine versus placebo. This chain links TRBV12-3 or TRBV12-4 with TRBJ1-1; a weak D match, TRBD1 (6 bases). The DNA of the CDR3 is TGTGCCAGCAGTTTGAGGCAGGGGGAAGCTTTCTTT. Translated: CASSLRQGEAFF.